The 21 T cell receptor beta chains in this list originate from one sample, sequenced in a study of cytomegalovirus exposure and HLA in healthy donors. This PCR relied on a set of 60 Vbeta primers and 13 Jbeta primers. Assay: immunoSEQ multiplex PCR; the TCRdb copy retains only in-frame clones and omits some. The sample consists of around 140,000 clones, approximately 87% of them appearing once. Input material: PBMCs. The receptors stem from a woman in her thirties in good health and CMV-seronegative.

CDR3 nucleotide sequence: TGTGCCAGCAGTTACCTACAGGCCAGCTCTGGAAACACCATATATTTT. The encoded protein is CASSYLQASSGNTIYF. This chain uses TRBV6-6 with TRBJ1-3; the D gene is possibly TRBD1 (5 bases). The germline CDR1 and CDR2 sequences are MNHNY and SVGAGI (reference sequence). The CDR3 loop spans 16 amino acids. V dropped 2 bases and J dropped 0 bases, with 11 bases sitting between them.

The chain combines TRBV10-3 with TRBJ2-2, with a tentative D call TRBD2 (5 bases). This CDR3 region has 12 residues. Looked up from germline, CDR1 is ENHRY and CDR2 is SYGVKD. Between the trimmed V and J ends, which lost 5 bases and 5 bases, there was a span of 6 bases. The CDR3 loop is CAISRETGELFF. The CDR3 coding sequence is TGTGCCATCAGTAGGGAGACCGGGGAGCTGTTTTTT.

The V and J genes are TRBV28 and TRBJ2-3; the D gene is possibly TRBD1 (6 bases). CDR1 is MDHEN, CDR2 SYDVKM, per germline. The length of the CDR3 is 15 residues. The V and J ends lost 3 bases and 4 bases respectively, with 14 bases between them. CDR3 sequence reads: CASSFVQGSSDTQYF. In DNA form, the CDR3 reads TGTGCCAGCAGTTTCGTACAGGGATCGTCAGATACGCAGTATTTT. The full variable domain, in which reference TRBV28 and TRBJ2-3 provide the parts outside the CDR3, is DVKVTQSSRYLVKRTGEKVFLECVQDMDHENMFWYRQDPGLGLRLIYFSYDVKMKEKGDIPEGYSVSREKKERFSLILESASTNQTSMYLCASSFVQGSSDTQYFGPGTRLTVL.

The V call is TRBV10-3, the J call TRBJ2-2, with 9 bases identical to TRBD1. This CDR3 is 14 amino acids long. The V gene end was trimmed by 8 bases and the J gene end by 6 bases; junction bases not matched to a gene: 7. Germline CDR1 ENHRY, CDR2 SYGVKD. CDR3 sequence (DNA): TGTGCCATCCGAGCGGGACAGGGCTCCGGGGAGCTGTTTTTT. The encoded protein is CAIRAGQGSGELFF.

J is TRBJ1-5 and V is TRBV28; D is possibly TRBD1 (5 bases). The CDR3 runs 15 residues. V lost 10 bases and J lost 2, with 18 bases in between. Germline CDR1 is MDHEN and CDR2 is SYDVKM. CDR3 sequence (DNA): TGTGCCATCCAACGGGGCGGAGGGGGCAATCAGCCCCAGCATTTT. Amino acid sequence: CAIQRGGGGNQPQHF.

The chain carries TRBV27 and TRBJ1-1; 9 bases agree with TRBD1. Germline V gene data show CDR1 as MNHEY and CDR2 as SMNVEV (reference sequence). The V gene end was trimmed by 7 bases and the J gene end by 0 bases; junction bases not matched to a gene: 6. This CDR3 region has 15 residues. The CDR3 sequence is CASTKGTGMNTEAFF. The CDR3 DNA follows: TGTGCCAGCACCAAGGGGACAGGGATGAACACTGAAGCTTTCTTT.

The rearrangement links TRBV7-8 to TRBJ2-7; D not resolved. The CDR3 runs 14 residues. V was cut by 1 base and J by 2 bases, with 9 bases left in between. Germline loops: CDR1 SGHVS, CDR2 FQNEAQ. The CDR3: CASSLGRIPYEQYF. The CDR3 DNA reads TGTGCCAGCAGCTTAGGCAGGATTCCCTACGAGCAGTACTTC.

The CDR3 DNA reads TGTGCCAGCAGCCCCTGGGGTAGGACTAGCGGGTCCGTCGGGGAGCTGTTTTTT. It specifies CASSPWGRTSGSVGELFF. The chain has TRBV7-2 and TRBJ2-2; 11 bases align to TRBD2. This CDR3 region has 18 residues. J gave up 7 bases and V 5 bases, and 15 bases lay outside the gene matches. Germline CDR1 SGHTA, CDR2 FQGNSA.

Written as DNA, the CDR3 is TGTGCCAGCAGCGGGGACAGCAACACAGATACGCAGTATTTT. It is translated as CASSGDSNTDTQYF. V gene TRBV9 combines with J gene TRBJ2-3, with 7 bases aligning to TRBD1. CDR1 is SGDLS, CDR2 YYNGEE, per germline. This CDR3 spans 14 amino acids. J gave up 2 bases and V 3 bases, and 3 bases lay outside the gene matches.

The DNA of the CDR3 is TGTGCCAGCAGCCAAGATCCCCAGGGGGCTCATTCTAGCTATGGCTACACCTTC. As protein: CASSQDPQGAHSSYGYTF. This rearrangement joins TRBV4-2 to TRBJ1-2; 8 nucleotides agree with TRBD1. The CDR3 consists of 18 residues. Germline assignment: CDR1 LGHNA and CDR2 YNFKEQ. Germline trimming cut 0 bases from V and 4 bases from J; bases unmatched to any gene: 13.

The CDR3 protein is CASSFSGGVYNEQFF. CDR3 in DNA: TGTGCCAGCAGCTTTTCTGGGGGGGTGTACAATGAGCAGTTCTTC. The V gene is TRBV7-6, the J gene TRBJ2-1; 7 nucleotides match TRBD2. Germline CDR1 reads SGHVS; CDR2 reads FNYEAQ. Unmatched junction bases numbered 6, after V lost 3 bases and J lost 4 bases. The CDR3 sequence is 15 residues long. The full variable domain, rest sourced from reference TRBV7-6 and TRBJ2-1, is GAGVSQSPRYKVTKRGQDVALRCDPISGHVSLYWYRQALGQGPEFLTYFNYEAQQDKSGLPNDRFSAERPEGSISTLTIQRTEQRDSAMYRCASSFSGGVYNEQFFGPGTRLTVL.

The chain employs TRBV5-1 and TRBJ1-1, with 8 bases fitting TRBD1. The germline V gene encodes CDR1 SGHRS and CDR2 YFSETQ. The CDR3 spans 15 residues. V shed 0 bases and J 0 bases; nucleotides not matched to a gene: 1. CDR3 bases: TGCGCCAGCAGCTTGGTACAGGGGGTGAACACTGAAGCTTTCTTT. It yields the protein CASSLVQGVNTEAFF.

The chain couples TRBV19 to TRBJ1-2; D perhaps matches TRBD1 (6 bases). The V end was cut by 2 bases, the J end by 8 bases, with 15 bases between. Germline V gene sequence: CDR1 LNHDA, CDR2 SQIVND (reference sequence). The CDR3 has 14 amino acids. The CDR3 is CASSIRGGDRGYTF. As DNA, the CDR3 is TGTGCCAGTAGTATACGAGGGGGAGACAGGGGCTACACCTTC.

This clone appeared a single time. This chain joins TRBV7-2 and TRBJ1-2; D remains unclear. The CDR3 has 12 amino acids. Trimming pared 4 bases from V and 2 bases from J, leaving 5 bases between. Germline assignment: CDR1 SGHTA and CDR2 FQGNSA. In DNA, the CDR3 is TGTGCCAGCAGCTCCAAAAACTATGGCTACACCTTC. Its protein is CASSSKNYGYTF. Together with reference TRBV7-2 and TRBJ1-2, the CDR3 gives the full variable domain: GAGVSQSPSNKVTEKGKDVELRCDPISGHTALYWYRQSLGQGLEFLIYFQGNSAPDKSGLPSDRFSAERTGGSVSTLTIQRTQQEDSAVYLCASSSKNYGYTFGSGTRLTVV.

The V and J genes are TRBV2 and TRBJ1-1; 7 bases map to TRBD1. J lost 3 bases, V lost 8 bases, and 9 bases had no gene match. From germline, CDR1 is SNHLY and CDR2 FYNNEI. The CDR3 consists of 14 residues. For the CDR3, the DNA is TGTGCCAGCCACTGGGACAGATCGTACACTGAAGCTTTCTTT. The encoded protein is CASHWDRSYTEAFF.

The V gene is TRBV18, the J gene TRBJ2-1; D may be TRBD1 (6 bases). This CDR3 contains 15 residues. CDR1 KGHSH and CDR2 LQKENI come from the germline V gene. The ends were cut back, 6 bases at V and 0 bases at J, with 12 bases in the middle. As DNA, the CDR3 is TGTGCCAGCTCTTACACCAGGGGCTCCTACAATGAGCAGTTCTTC. Protein product: CASSYTRGSYNEQFF.

This sequence joins TRBV18 and TRBJ2-4; 7 bases line up with TRBD2. Trimming removed 5 bases from V and 5 bases from J; junction bases left unmatched: 0. This CDR3 has 12 residues. CDR1 is KGHSH, CDR2 LQKENI, per germline. CDR3 sequence (DNA): TGTGCCAGCTCAACTAGCGAAAACATTCAGTACTTC. Translation: CASSTSENIQYF.

This clone was recorded once. The rearrangement joins TRBV28 to TRBJ2-7, with TRBD2 as a possible D gene (5 bases). Trimming removed 4 bases from V and 2 bases from J, with 15 bases in between. This CDR3 region has 15 residues. Germline V gives CDR1 MDHEN, CDR2 SYDVKM. The CDR3 DNA sequence: TGTGCCAGCAGTTACCGGAATCAGAGGGCCTACGAGCAGTACTTC. Its protein is CASSYRNQRAYEQYF.

The rearrangement links TRBV13 to TRBJ2-5; D is uncertain. The V end lost 5 bases, the J end lost 1 base, and 11 bases lay between the germline ends. Germline V gives CDR1 PRHDT, CDR2 FYEKMQ (reference sequence). The length of the CDR3 is 14 residues. This CDR3 reads CASSPQNSQETQYF. In DNA form, the CDR3 reads TGTGCCAGCAGCCCACAGAACTCCCAAGAGACCCAGTACTTC.

This clone was seen a single time. The V gene is TRBV6-1, the J gene TRBJ1-6; tentatively, D is TRBD1 (6 bases). The CDR3 is 15 residues long. The germline CDR1 and CDR2 sequences are MNHNS and SASEGT. V gave up 2 bases and J gave up 5 bases, with 10 bases separating them. The CDR3 DNA is TGTGCCAGCAGTGAATACAGGGTTGATAATTCACCCCTCCACTTT. It yields the protein CASSEYRVDNSPLHF.

The V gene is TRBV5-6, the J gene TRBJ1-2; D is unclear. Deletions cut 2 bases from V and 4 bases from J, with 15 bases between. Looked up from germline, CDR1 is SGHDT and CDR2 is YYEEEE. The CDR3 is 15 amino acids. CDR3 sequence: CASSFPFNELYGYTF. CDR3 DNA sequence: TGTGCCAGCAGCTTCCCCTTCAATGAACTCTATGGCTACACCTTC.